The 2 T cell receptor beta chains below were found in one sample sequenced in a study of spatial heterogeneity in lung cancer. The study, taken as a whole, reports: The study found that expanded intratumoral alpha and beta TCR counts tracked tumor mutation counts.

Regarding time point: sample taken at primary tumor resection. No cognate antigen is known for these TCRs. TCRdb independently ran MiXCR on the 5' RACE reads; one entry per CDR3 protein. The table lists around 4,000 distinct CDR3 sequences, 9.4% of them singletons, with under 30% in the top ten. Here the sequenced sample was lung tumor tissue, taken at surgery. The source of these receptors is a male donor with early-stage non-small cell lung cancer.

This clonotype is medium-sized. As an off-target read in a library built for alpha chains, this beta chain has a frequency of little significance. J is TRBJ2-3 and V is TRBV18, with a weak D call TRBD1 (6 bases). The ends were cut back, 5 bases at V and 4 bases at J, with 7 bases in the middle. CDR3 length: 12 amino acids. CDR1 and CDR2 from the germline V gene are KGHSH and LQKENI. The CDR3 nucleotides are TGTGCCAGCTCATCAGGGGCAGATACGCAGTATTTT. Amino acids: CASSSGADTQYF.

This clonotype was picked up a small number of times. The library was prepared for alpha chains; this beta chain is a stray read, so its frequency means little. This chain links TRBV7-9 with TRBJ1-1; 10 nucleotides line up with TRBD1. Germline V gene lookup returns CDR1 SEHNR and CDR2 FQNEAQ (reference sequence). This CDR3 contains 15 residues. Losses at the gene ends were 3 bases for V and 4 bases for J; bases not matched to a gene: 5. The CDR3 sequence: CASSFGDRGGTEAFF. The CDR3 nucleotides read TGTGCCAGCAGCTTTGGGGACAGGGGTGGCACTGAAGCTTTCTTT. The whole variable domain, filled in from reference TRBV7-9 and TRBJ1-1, reads DTGVSQNPRHKITKRGQNVTFRCDPISEHNRLYWYRQTLGQGPEFLTYFQNEAQLEKSRLLSDRFSAERPKGSFSTLEIQRTEQGDSAMYLCASSFGDRGGTEAFFGQGTRLTVV.